Listed below are T cell receptor beta chains from one sample, sequenced in a study of vaccination and CD4 T cells after COVID-19. TCRdb reprocessed the PCR reads with MiXCR, giving one entry per CDR3 protein. The repertoire holds approximately 9,500 distinct CDR3 sequences, with about a third as singletons. The antigens these receptors bind are not known. The sequenced material came from CD4+ T cells from blood, cultured in vitro. These receptors all come from a human donor in good health. Each CDR3 is given with its conserved first and last residue. The D gene is left open where the match is weak. Clone size is stated in some rows and not others, as once, few, many or a class when expanded.

j_call,v_call,clone_size,d_call,cdr3_nt,cdr3_aa
TRBJ2-5,TRBV20-1,few,NA,TGCAGTGCTAGAGATCCGGCAGGCCAAGAGACCCAGTACTTC,CSARDPAGQETQYF
TRBJ2-1,TRBV6-5,NA,NA,TGTGCCAGCAGTTTGACGTCGAGCTCCTACAATGAGCAGTTCTTC,CASSLTSSSYNEQFF
TRBJ2-1,TRBV24-1,NA,NA,TGTGCCACCAGTGACTATAGGGGGGACGGGTACAATGAGCAGTTCTTC,CATSDYRGDGYNEQFF
TRBJ1-2,TRBV7-2,medium-sized,NA,TGTGCCAGCAGCTTAGGGCTTGACTTCGGCTATGGCTACACCTTC,CASSLGLDFGYGYTF
TRBJ1-2,TRBV25-1,few,NA,TGTGCCAGCAGTGATGGGCTCCGTGGCTACACCTTC,CASSDGLRGYTF
TRBJ1-2,TRBV28,medium-sized,NA,TGTGCCAGCGCCTTGGAGGGGCTTGAAGCTAACTATGGCTACACCTTC,CASALEGLEANYGYTF
TRBJ1-1,TRBV6-1,NA,TRBD1,TGTGCCAGCAGTAGTTTACCGGGACAGACTACGAACCTAATGAACACTGAAGCTTTCTTT,CASSSLPGQTTNLMNTEAFF
TRBJ1-2,TRBV20-1,few,NA,TGCAGTGCTCCTCCCACCTATGGCTACACCTTC,CSAPPTYGYTF
TRBJ2-7,TRBV6-5,NA,TRBD1,TGTGCCAGCAGTTGGGGACAGGGCTCCTACGAGCAGTACTTC,CASSWGQGSYEQYF
TRBJ2-5,TRBV20-1,few,TRBD2,TGCAGTGCTAGTTTTACCTTTTCCGGGACTAGCGGGAGGAGGGAGACCCAGTACTTC,CSASFTFSGTSGRRETQYF
TRBJ1-5,TRBV6-1,NA,TRBD1,TGTGCCAGCAGCCCGTTACGGACAGGGCAGGATAGCAATCAGCCCCAGCATTTT,CASSPLRTGQDSNQPQHF
TRBJ1-1,TRBV5-1,few,TRBD1,TGCGCCAGCAGCTTATATGAGACAGGGATTGAAGCTTTCTTT,CASSLYETGIEAFF
TRBJ2-2,TRBV10-3,NA,TRBD1,TGTGCCATCAGCTGGGACAGTGAGGCCGGGGAGCTGTTTTTT,CAISWDSEAGELFF
TRBJ2-5,TRBV28,NA,TRBD2,TGTGCCACCCAAATATATATAGCGGGAGAGACCCAGTACTTC,CATQIYIAGETQYF
TRBJ1-1,TRBV6-1,few,TRBD1,TGTGCCAGCAGTGAACGTCAGGGGGACACTGAAGCTTTCTTT,CASSERQGDTEAFF
TRBJ2-7,TRBV20-1,NA,NA,TGCAGTGCTAGAGAGGGACCTGACTACGAGCAGTACTTC,CSAREGPDYEQYF
TRBJ2-7,TRBV20-1,few,TRBD2,TGCAGTGCTAGGCACGGGAGGGCCGGGTCCTACGAGCAGTACTTC,CSARHGRAGSYEQYF
TRBJ1-2,TRBV2,once,NA,TGTGCCAGCAGTTTAAAGACGGCTAACTATGGCTACACCTTC,CASSLKTANYGYTF
TRBJ2-2,TRBV9,NA,NA,TGTGCCAGTAGATCAACCGGGAACCCGAACACCGGGGAGCTGTTTTTT,CASRSTGNPNTGELFF
TRBJ2-2,TRBV7-6,NA,TRBD2,TGTGCCAGCAGCTTAGGAGGCGCGGGAGGCACCGGGGAGCTGTTTTTT,CASSLGGAGGTGELFF
TRBJ2-1,TRBV20-1,NA,TRBD2,TGCAGTGCTAGAGATCCCGGTGGGACTAGCGGCTACAATGAGCAGTTCTTC,CSARDPGGTSGYNEQFF
TRBJ1-5,TRBV7-2,NA,TRBD1,TGTGCCAGCAGCTTAACCCGGGACAGAGGGCAGCCCCAGCATTTT,CASSLTRDRGQPQHF
TRBJ2-3,TRBV12-3/TRBV12-4,NA,NA,TGCGCCAGCAGTTCCCTGCGCCCAGATACGCAGTATTTT,CASSSLRPDTQYF
TRBJ2-3,TRBV20-1,NA,NA,TGCAGTGCACAGCCAAGGGGCAGCACCAGGGATACGCAGTATTTT,CSAQPRGSTRDTQYF
TRBJ2-7,TRBV6-2/TRBV6-3,NA,TRBD1,TGTGCCAGCAGGCCGGGACAGGGGAACCACGAGCAGTACTTC,CASRPGQGNHEQYF
TRBJ1-5,TRBV20-1,NA,NA,TGCAGTGCTAGTACCCGGGGGCAGAGCAATCAGCCCCAGCATTTT,CSASTRGQSNQPQHF
TRBJ2-7,TRBV5-1,NA,TRBD1,TGCGCCAGCAGCTTGGCGGGAAGGGACAGGAGAACCTACGAGCAGTACTTC,CASSLAGRDRRTYEQYF
TRBJ1-2,TRBV20-1,NA,NA,TGCAGTGCTAGAAAGGGGGCTAACTATGGCTACACCTTC,CSARKGANYGYTF
TRBJ2-3,TRBV7-6,few,TRBD2,TGTGCCAGCAGCCCCGCTGTCGGGAGGGCCCCAGATACGCAGTATTTT,CASSPAVGRAPDTQYF
TRBJ1-5,TRBV20-1,NA,TRBD1,TGCAGTGCTAGAGGGGGACAGGGAAAGAGTCAGCCCCAGCATTTT,CSARGGQGKSQPQHF
TRBJ2-7,TRBV6-1,few,NA,TGTGCCAGCAGTGTCCGGGTCAGGGACATTCGGGGCGAGCAGTACTTC,CASSVRVRDIRGEQYF
TRBJ2-1,TRBV20-1,once,TRBD2,TGCAGTGCTAGGAGGTGGCGGGGGGTCTACAATGAGCAGTTCTTC,CSARRWRGVYNEQFF
TRBJ2-7,TRBV12-3/TRBV12-4,NA,NA,TGTGCCAGCAGTTTTTCCGGGACCCTGGGAGAGCAGTACTTC,CASSFSGTLGEQYF
TRBJ1-5,TRBV6-1,NA,NA,TGTGCCAGCAGTGAAAGGGAAGGGAGAAATCAGCCCCAGCATTTT,CASSEREGRNQPQHF
TRBJ2-1,TRBV7-6,few,NA,TGTGCCAGCAGCTTTTCCGGCCATGAGCAGTTCTTC,CASSFSGHEQFF
TRBJ2-2,TRBV25-1,NA,NA,TGTGCCAGCAGTGATCGGGTAGCGCGCACCGGGGAGCTGTTTTTT,CASSDRVARTGELFF
TRBJ2-3,TRBV7-2,NA,TRBD2,TGTGCCAGCAGCTTACAGGCGGGAGTGGGAGATACGCAGTATTTT,CASSLQAGVGDTQYF